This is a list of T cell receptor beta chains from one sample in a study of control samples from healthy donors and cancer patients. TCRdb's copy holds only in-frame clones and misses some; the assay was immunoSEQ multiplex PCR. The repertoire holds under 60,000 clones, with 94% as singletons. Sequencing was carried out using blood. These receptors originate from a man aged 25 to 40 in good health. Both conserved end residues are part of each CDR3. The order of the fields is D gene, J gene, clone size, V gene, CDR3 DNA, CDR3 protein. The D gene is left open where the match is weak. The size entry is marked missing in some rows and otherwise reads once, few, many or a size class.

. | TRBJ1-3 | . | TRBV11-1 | TGTGCCAGCAGCCTCCAGGGCGGAAACACCATATATTTT | CASSLQGGNTIYF
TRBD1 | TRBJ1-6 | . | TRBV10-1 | TGCGCCAGCAGTGAGTCGGGACAGCGGAGCTCCTATAATTCACCCCTCCACTTT | CASSESGQRSSYNSPLHF
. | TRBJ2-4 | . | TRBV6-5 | TGTGCCAGCAGGGGAGGTTACATTCAGTACTTC | CASRGGYIQYF
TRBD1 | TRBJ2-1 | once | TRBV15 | TGTGCCACCAGCAGGGCGGCGGGACAGGGAGGCTACAATGAGCAGTTCTTC | CATSRAAGQGGYNEQFF
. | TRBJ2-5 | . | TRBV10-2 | TGCGCCAGCAGTATGAGGTACCAAGAGACCCAGTACTTC | CASSMRYQETQYF
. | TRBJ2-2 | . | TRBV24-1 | TGTGCCACTATCGATAACACCGGGGAGCTGTTTTTT | CATIDNTGELFF
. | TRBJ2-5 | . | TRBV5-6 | TGTGCCAGCAGCTTGGAGAGGGGGGGCCAAGAGACCCAGTACTTC | CASSLERGGQETQYF
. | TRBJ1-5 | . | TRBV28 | TGTGCCGTCTCAAGGACGGGAAATAGCAATCAGCCCCAGCATTTT | CAVSRTGNSNQPQHF
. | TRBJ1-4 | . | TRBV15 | TGTGCCACCAGCAGAGATGGGGGGGCCGGTAATGAAAAACTGTTTTTT | CATSRDGGAGNEKLFF
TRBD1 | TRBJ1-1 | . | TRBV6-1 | TGTGCCAGCAGTGAAGAGGGGACAGGGGGGCGAGCAGCTTTCTTT | CASSEEGTGGRAAFF
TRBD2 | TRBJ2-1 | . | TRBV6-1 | TGTGCCAGCAGTGAGACGGGAGGCCTATACAATGAGCAGTTCTTC | CASSETGGLYNEQFF
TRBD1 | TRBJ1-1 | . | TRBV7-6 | TGTGCCAGCAGCTTGGCGGGCAGGGGGCTTAGTGAAGCTTTCTTT | CASSLAGRGLSEAFF
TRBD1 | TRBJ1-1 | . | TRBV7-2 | TGTGCCAGCAGATTACAGGGGAAGAACACTGAAGCTTTCTTT | CASRLQGKNTEAFF
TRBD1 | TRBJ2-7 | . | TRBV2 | TGTGCCAGCAGTAGGACAGGGGGCGGGGTGGGCGAGCAGTACTTC | CASSRTGGGVGEQYF
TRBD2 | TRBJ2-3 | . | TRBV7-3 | TGTGCCAGCAGCTTACTAGCGGGAGGTTCAGATACGCAGTATTTT | CASSLLAGGSDTQYF
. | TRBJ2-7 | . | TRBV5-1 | TGCGCCAGCAGCTTGGCTGGGACAAATGCCTACGAGCAGTACTTC | CASSLAGTNAYEQYF
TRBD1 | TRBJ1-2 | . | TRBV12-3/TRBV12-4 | TGTGCCAGCAGTGGACAGGATAAGGGCTACACCTTC | CASSGQDKGYTF
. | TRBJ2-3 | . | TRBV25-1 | TGTGCCAGCAGTACCCTGGACAGAAGCACAGATACGCAGTATTTT | CASSTLDRSTDTQYF
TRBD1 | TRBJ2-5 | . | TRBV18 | TGTGCCAGCTCACTCGGGGACAGGACCTTCCAAGAGACCCAGTACTTC | CASSLGDRTFQETQYF
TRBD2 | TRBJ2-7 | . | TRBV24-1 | TGTGCCACCGCCGGGGGTGCGGGGGAATACGAGCAGTACTTC | CATAGGAGEYEQYF
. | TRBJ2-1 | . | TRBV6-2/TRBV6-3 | TGTGCCAGCAGTGCCCTACTAGTGAGCTCCTACAATGAGCAGTTCTTC | CASSALLVSSYNEQFF
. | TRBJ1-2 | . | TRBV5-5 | TGTGCCAGCAGCTTGGACACGTATGGCTACACCTTC | CASSLDTYGYTF
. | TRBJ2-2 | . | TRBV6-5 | TGTGCCAGCAGTTACTCGACGAGCAACACCGGGGAGCTGTTTTTT | CASSYSTSNTGELFF
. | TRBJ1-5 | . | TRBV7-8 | TGTGCCAGCAGCTTAGAAGCAAGGGCCCCTCCTGCAGGCAATCAGCCCCAGCATTTT | CASSLEARAPPAGNQPQHF